Below, 18 T cell receptor beta chains from the same sample are listed, as sequenced in a study of blood T cell repertoires in COVID-19. Some clones are missing from TCRdb's copy, which holds only in-frame ones; the method was immunoSEQ multiplex PCR. The table has 150,000 or so clones, approximately 87% seen once. The sample taken for sequencing was PBMCs or T cells enriched from blood (not recorded which). The origin of the receptors is a woman in her 30s with acute COVID-19.

This clone was detected only once. The chain has TRBV7-2 and TRBJ1-2; 8 nucleotides align to TRBD1. Germline V lookup: CDR1 SGHTA, CDR2 FQGNSA. The V gene end was trimmed by 6 bases and the J gene end by 1 base; junction bases not matched to a gene: 4. CDR3 length: 14 residues. CDR3: CASSYDRGNYGYTF. CDR3 sequence (DNA): TGTGCCAGCAGTTACGACAGGGGTAACTATGGCTACACCTTC.

This sequence joins TRBV15 and TRBJ2-1, with a possible D match to TRBD2 (6 bases). Germline V gene lookup returns CDR1 LNHNV and CDR2 YYDKDF (reference sequence). The ends were cut back, 4 bases at V and 6 bases at J, with 10 bases in the middle. The CDR3 spans 13 residues. The CDR3 sequence: CATSITEGNEQFF. The CDR3 nucleotides read TGTGCCACCAGCATCACGGAGGGCAATGAGCAGTTCTTC.

The CDR3 region is CASSLQGGNGETQYF. The CDR3 coding sequence is TGTGCCAGCAGCTTACAAGGCGGGAACGGGGAGACCCAGTACTTC. The rearrangement links TRBV7-3 to TRBJ2-5, with a weak D call TRBD2 (6 bases). This CDR3 spans 15 amino acids. Germline V gene data show CDR1 as SGHTA and CDR2 as FQGTGA. The V and J ends lost 2 bases and 5 bases respectively, with 15 bases between them.

The rearrangement joins TRBV27 to TRBJ1-3; maybe TRBD1 (6 bases). CDR1 and CDR2 (germline): MNHEY, SMNVEV (reference sequence). The V end lost 0 bases, the J end lost 0 bases, and 9 bases lay between the germline ends. The CDR3 has 16 amino acids. In DNA, the CDR3 is TGTGCCAGCAGTTTATCACAGGGAACCTCTGGAAACACCATATATTTT. This sequence encodes CASSLSQGTSGNTIYF.

The chain combines TRBV2 with TRBJ2-7; D perhaps matches TRBD1 (8 bases). In germline, CDR1 is SNHLY, CDR2 FYNNEI. Trimming left V 8 bases short and J 6 bases short, with 26 bases between. The CDR3 is 16 residues long. CDR3 nucleotides: TGTGCCAGCCGGACAGGGCGGGGGAAGCTGGAAGCCGAGCAGTACTTC. It specifies CASRTGRGKLEAEQYF.

This clone showed up just a few times. The chain links TRBV7-3 to TRBJ2-1; D might be TRBD1 (5 bases). The V end lost 2 bases, the J end lost 2 bases, and 7 bases lay between the germline ends. The CDR3 length is 14 residues. Germline V gene lookup returns CDR1 SGHTA and CDR2 FQGTGA. The CDR3 reads CASSLQGTYNEQFF. The CDR3 DNA sequence: TGTGCCAGCAGCTTACAGGGCACCTACAATGAGCAGTTCTTC.

The chain combines TRBV12-5 with TRBJ1-2, with D hard to call. V was cut by 7 bases and J by 6 bases, with 15 bases left in between. The CDR3 length is 13 residues. Germline V gives CDR1 LGHNT, CDR2 FRNRAP. CDR3 amino acids: CASDDRRSDGYTF. In nucleotides, the CDR3 is TGTGCTAGTGACGATCGCCGGTCCGATGGCTACACCTTC.

The chain uses TRBV7-2 and TRBJ2-5; possible D gene TRBD1, 5 bases. V lost 2 bases, J lost 5 bases, and 6 bases lay in between. Germline CDR1 is SGHTA and CDR2 is FQGNSA. The CDR3 is made up of 12 amino acids. The CDR3 DNA reads as TGTGCCAGCAGCTTAAACAGGGAGACCCAGTACTTC. Amino acids: CASSLNRETQYF.

J is TRBJ1-5 and V is TRBV6-2 or TRBV6-3; perhaps TRBD1 as D (5 bases). The CDR3 spans 13 residues. Per germline, CDR1 MNHEY and CDR2 SVGEGT. Trimming removed 5 bases from V and 6 bases from J, with 11 bases in between. CDR3 DNA sequence: TGTGCCAGCAGTAAGGGGATAAGTCAGCCCCAGCATTTT. This gives the protein CASSKGISQPQHF.

The chain combines TRBV18 with TRBJ2-6, with 9 bases fitting TRBD1. Germline lookup yields CDR1 KGHSH and CDR2 LQKENI. V was pared by 0 bases and J by 1 base, with 4 bases of the junction left unmatched. The CDR3 has 18 residues. The CDR3 region is CASSPPGQGASGANVLTF. For the CDR3, the DNA is TGTGCCAGCTCACCACCGGGACAGGGAGCATCTGGGGCCAACGTCCTGACTTTC.

This clone came up once. V usage is TRBV11-2 and J usage is TRBJ2-2; 8 bases align to TRBD2. V shed 3 bases and J 3 bases; nucleotides not matched to a gene: 3. CDR3 size: 15 residues. Germline CDR1 is SGHAT and CDR2 is FQNNGV. The CDR3 loop reads CASSLAGGYTGELFF. CDR3 in DNA: TGTGCCAGCAGCTTGGCGGGAGGTTACACCGGGGAGCTGTTTTTT.

CDR3 residues: CASSSQRGGGYTF. CDR3 bases: TGTGCCAGCAGCTCGCAGAGGGGGGGTGGCTACACCTTC. The chain is built from TRBV5-6 and TRBJ1-2; tentatively, D is TRBD1 (6 bases). Trimming removed 3 bases at V and 7 bases at J, with 13 bases between. Germline CDR1 is SGHDT and CDR2 is YYEEEE. The CDR3 is 13 residues long.

This chain joins TRBV11-1 and TRBJ1-6, with 7 bases identical to TRBD1. V was pared by 4 bases and J by 5 bases, with 2 bases of the junction left unmatched. The CDR3 is 14 residues long. The germline V gene has CDR1 SGHAT and CDR2 FQDESV (reference sequence). The CDR3 DNA follows: TGTGCCAGCAGCTCCAGGGGGAATAATTCACCCCTCCACTTT. This codes for CASSSRGNNSPLHF.

The V call is TRBV7-2, the J call TRBJ2-6, with TRBD2 identical over 10 bases. CDR1 and CDR2 from the germline V gene are SGHTA and FQGNSA. V lost 4 bases to trimming and J lost 0 bases; unmatched junction nucleotides: 3. This CDR3 has 17 residues. This CDR3 reads CASSWTSGASGANVLTF. The DNA for the CDR3 is TGTGCCAGCAGCTGGACTAGCGGCGCCTCTGGGGCCAACGTCCTGACTTTC.

The rearrangement joins TRBV7-2 to TRBJ2-7; no reliable D call. The germline V gene has CDR1 SGHTA and CDR2 FQGNSA. Trimming removed 5 bases from V and 2 bases from J, with 10 bases in between. The CDR3 sequence is 13 residues long. The CDR3 reads CASSLLGPYEQYF. The CDR3 coding sequence is TGTGCCAGCAGCCTTCTGGGCCCCTACGAGCAGTACTTC.

V and J are TRBV6-2 or TRBV6-3 and TRBJ1-1; no firm D call. Trimming took 5 bases from V and 1 from J, leaving 8 bases between them. This CDR3 has 13 residues. Germline CDR1 MNHEY, CDR2 SVGEGT. In nucleotides, the CDR3 is TGTGCCAGCAGTAGCCGGGAGAACACTGAAGCTTTCTTT. Translating it yields CASSSRENTEAFF.

This clone has a single count. This chain connects TRBV28 to TRBJ2-7; 8 nucleotides agree with TRBD2. CDR1 and CDR2 from the germline V gene are MDHEN and SYDVKM. With 1 base clipped from V and 2 bases from J, the junction kept 4 bases outside the gene matches. This CDR3 has 15 residues. DNA of the CDR3: TGTGCCAGCAGTTTATATACTAGCGGTACCTACGAGCAGTACTTC. It specifies CASSLYTSGTYEQYF.

CDR3: CASSEARYEQYF. The CDR3 nucleotides read TGTGCCAGCAGTGAAGCGCGATACGAGCAGTACTTC. V is TRBV6-1 and J is TRBJ2-7, with D unresolved. Germline assignment: CDR1 MNHNS and CDR2 SASEGT. V gave up 0 bases and J gave up 4 bases, with 4 bases separating them. The CDR3 has 12 amino acids.